Listed below are T cell receptor beta chains from one sample, sequenced in a study of blood T cell repertoires in COVID-19. TCRdb keeps only in-frame clones here, not all; method: immunoSEQ multiplex PCR. Of about 190,000 clones in the sample, about four fifths were seen once. The sequenced sample was PBMCs or T cells enriched from blood (not recorded which). These receptors all come from a woman aged 25 to 45 who had recovered from COVID-19. The CDR3 runs from the conserved cysteine through the conserved F or W. The order of the fields is J gene, D gene, clone size, V gene, CDR3 protein, CDR3 DNA. The D gene is left open where the match is weak. Only some rows state a clone size, as once, few, many or a class for expanded clones.

>TRBJ2-3|.|.|TRBV2
CASSEGGVLSTDTQYF
TGTGCCAGCAGTGAAGGGGGAGTCTTAAGCACAGATACGCAGTATTTT
>TRBJ2-7|TRBD1|.|TRBV27
CASSLLRDSPYEQYF
TGTGCCAGCAGTTTACTTCGGGACAGCCCCTACGAGCAGTACTTC
>TRBJ1-2|.|.|TRBV25-1
CASSDRYRDEGYTF
TGTGCCAGCAGTGACCGGTACAGGGATGAGGGCTACACCTTC
>TRBJ1-3|.|.|TRBV10-3
CAIREDTGNTIYF
TGTGCCATCAGGGAGGACACTGGAAACACCATATATTTT
>TRBJ1-1|.|.|TRBV28
CASSFAGVLNTEAFF
TGTGCCAGCAGTTTTGCAGGGGTCTTGAACACTGAAGCTTTCTTT
>TRBJ1-6|.|.|TRBV3-1/TRBV3-2
CASSQRSGFTGSPLHF
TGTGCCAGCAGCCAAAGATCCGGTTTTACCGGTTCACCCCTCCACTTT
>TRBJ1-3|TRBD1|.|TRBV5-5
CASSWDRLAASGNTIYF
TGTGCCAGCAGCTGGGACAGGTTAGCGGCATCAGGAAACACCATATATTTT
>TRBJ1-2|.|once|TRBV7-9
CASSLRQGYGYTF
TGTGCCAGCAGCTTACGGCAGGGCTATGGCTACACCTTC
>TRBJ1-2|.|.|TRBV6-1
CASSEVGDYGYTF
TGTGCCAGCAGTGAGGTAGGGGACTATGGCTACACCTTC
>TRBJ2-7|.|.|TRBV7-9
CASSLDGPGGLTYEQYF
TGTGCCAGCAGCTTAGACGGCCCGGGGGGCCTAACCTACGAGCAGTACTTC
>TRBJ2-3|.|.|TRBV12-5
CASGSPLGGADTQYF
TGTGCTAGTGGTTCCCCCTTAGGGGGTGCAGATACGCAGTATTTT
>TRBJ2-5|.|.|TRBV6-5
CASSYRGETQYF
TGTGCCAGCAGTTACCGGGGAGAGACCCAGTACTTC
>TRBJ1-2|.|few|TRBV2
CASIVRGLTSNYGYTF
TGTGCCAGCATTGTCAGGGGCCTCACCTCTAACTATGGCTACACCTTC
>TRBJ1-5|.|.|TRBV28
CASSLGGGRWDQPQHF
TGTGCCAGCAGTTTAGGGGGCGGGCGATGGGATCAGCCCCAGCATTTT
>TRBJ1-2|TRBD1|.|TRBV7-2
CASRPGDRANYGYTF
TGTGCCAGCAGACCTGGGGACAGGGCAAACTATGGCTACACCTTC
>TRBJ2-7|.|.|TRBV5-4
CASSLQREFEQYF
TGTGCCAGCAGCTTGCAACGGGAGTTCGAGCAGTACTTC
>TRBJ1-2|.|.|TRBV3-1/TRBV3-2
CASSQGGRNYGYTF
TGTGCCAGCAGCCAGGGGGGACGGAACTATGGCTACACCTTC
>TRBJ1-6|TRBD1|once|TRBV28
CASSLPGQGGNSPLHF
TGTGCCAGCAGTTTGCCGGGACAGGGAGGGAATTCACCCCTCCACTTT
>TRBJ2-1|TRBD2|.|TRBV11-3
CASSQRGTSGRADNEQFF
TGTGCCAGCAGCCAAAGGGGGACTAGCGGGAGGGCCGACAATGAGCAGTTCTTC
>TRBJ2-2|TRBD1|.|TRBV6-5
CASSMLTGTGELFF
TGTGCCAGCAGTATGCTGACAGGGACCGGGGAGCTGTTTTTT